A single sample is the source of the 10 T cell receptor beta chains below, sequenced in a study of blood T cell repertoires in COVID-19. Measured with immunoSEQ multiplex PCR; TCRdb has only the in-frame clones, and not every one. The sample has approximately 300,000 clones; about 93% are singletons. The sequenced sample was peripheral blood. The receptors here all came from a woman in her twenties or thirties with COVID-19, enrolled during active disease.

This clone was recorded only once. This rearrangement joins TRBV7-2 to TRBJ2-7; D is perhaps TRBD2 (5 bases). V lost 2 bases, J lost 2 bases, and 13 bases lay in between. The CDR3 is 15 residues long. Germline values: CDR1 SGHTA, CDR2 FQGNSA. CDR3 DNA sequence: TGTGCCAGCAGCTTAAATCCGGGATTCACCTACGAGCAGTACTTC. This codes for CASSLNPGFTYEQYF.

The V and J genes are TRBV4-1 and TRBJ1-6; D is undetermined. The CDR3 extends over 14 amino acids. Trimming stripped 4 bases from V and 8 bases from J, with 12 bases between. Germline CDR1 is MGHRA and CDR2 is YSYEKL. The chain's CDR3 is CASSRGVIDSPLHF. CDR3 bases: TGCGCCAGCAGCCGGGGAGTTATAGATTCACCCCTCCACTTT.

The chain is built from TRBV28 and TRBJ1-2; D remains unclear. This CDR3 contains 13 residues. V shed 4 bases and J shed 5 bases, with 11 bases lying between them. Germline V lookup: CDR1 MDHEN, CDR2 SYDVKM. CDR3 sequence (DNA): TGTGCCAGCAGTTATGGACTGTCTTATGGCTACACCTTC. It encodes CASSYGLSYGYTF.

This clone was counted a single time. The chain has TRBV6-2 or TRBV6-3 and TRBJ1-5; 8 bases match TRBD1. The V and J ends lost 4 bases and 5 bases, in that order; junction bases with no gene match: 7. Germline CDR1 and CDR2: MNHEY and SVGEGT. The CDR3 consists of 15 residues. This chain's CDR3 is CASSSWTGRDQPQHF. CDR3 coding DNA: TGTGCCAGCAGTTCCTGGACAGGGAGGGATCAGCCCCAGCATTTT.

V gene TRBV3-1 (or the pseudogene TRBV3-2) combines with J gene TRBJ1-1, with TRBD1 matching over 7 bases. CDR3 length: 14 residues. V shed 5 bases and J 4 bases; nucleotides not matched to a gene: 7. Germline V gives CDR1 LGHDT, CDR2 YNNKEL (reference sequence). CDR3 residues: CASSYTGAGTEAFF. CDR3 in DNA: TGTGCCAGCAGCTACACAGGGGCCGGCACTGAAGCTTTCTTT.

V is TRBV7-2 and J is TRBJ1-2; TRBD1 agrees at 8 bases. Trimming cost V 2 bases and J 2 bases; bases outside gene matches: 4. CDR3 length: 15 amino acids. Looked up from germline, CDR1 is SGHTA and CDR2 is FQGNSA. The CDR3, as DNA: TGTGCCAGCAGCTTAAGGACAGGGCACAACTATGGCTACACCTTC. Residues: CASSLRTGHNYGYTF.

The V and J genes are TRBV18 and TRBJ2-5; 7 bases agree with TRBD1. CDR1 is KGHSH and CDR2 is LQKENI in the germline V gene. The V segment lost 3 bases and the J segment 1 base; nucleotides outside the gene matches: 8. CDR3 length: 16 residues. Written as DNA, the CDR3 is TGTGCCAGCTCACCCTCCCTAGGGGGCCCCCAAGAGACCCAGTACTTC. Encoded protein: CASSPSLGGPQETQYF.

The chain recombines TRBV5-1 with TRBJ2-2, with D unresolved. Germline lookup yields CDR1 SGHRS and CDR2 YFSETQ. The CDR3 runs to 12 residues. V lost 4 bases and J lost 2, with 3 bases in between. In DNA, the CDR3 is TGCGCCAGCAGCCTAAACACCGGGGAGCTGTTTTTT. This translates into CASSLNTGELFF.

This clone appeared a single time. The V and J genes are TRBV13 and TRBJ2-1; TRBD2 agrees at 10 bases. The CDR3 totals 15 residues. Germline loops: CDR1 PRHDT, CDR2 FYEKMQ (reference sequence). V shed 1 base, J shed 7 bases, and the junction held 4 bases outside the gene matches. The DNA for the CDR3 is TGTGCCAGCAGCTTAGATAGCGGGAGGCAGAATGAGCAGTTCTTC. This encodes CASSLDSGRQNEQFF.

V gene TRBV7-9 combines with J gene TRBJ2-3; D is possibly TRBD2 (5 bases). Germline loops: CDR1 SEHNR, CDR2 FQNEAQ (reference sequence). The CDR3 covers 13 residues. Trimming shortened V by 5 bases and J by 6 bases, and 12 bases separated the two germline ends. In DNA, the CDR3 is TGTGCCAGCAGCCCGGACTCCGTGGATACGCAGTATTTT. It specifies CASSPDSVDTQYF.